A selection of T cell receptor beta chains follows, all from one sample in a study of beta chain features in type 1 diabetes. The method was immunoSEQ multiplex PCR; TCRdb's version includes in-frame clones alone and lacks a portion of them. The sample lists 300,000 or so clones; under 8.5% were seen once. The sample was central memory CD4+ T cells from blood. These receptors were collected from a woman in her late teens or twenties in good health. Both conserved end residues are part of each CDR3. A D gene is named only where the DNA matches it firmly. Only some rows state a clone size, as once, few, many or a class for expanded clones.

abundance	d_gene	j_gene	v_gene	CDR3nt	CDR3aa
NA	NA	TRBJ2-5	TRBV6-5	TGTGCCAGCACTGGAGGGGGAGGCCAGTACTTC	CASTGGGGQYF
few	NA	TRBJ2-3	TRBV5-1	TGCGCCAGCAGCTCGCTCCCTTCCGATACGCAGTATTTT	CASSSLPSDTQYF
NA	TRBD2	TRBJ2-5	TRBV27	TGTGCCAGCAGTCCCCAGACTGGCGGGAGACAGTACTTC	CASSPQTGGRQYF
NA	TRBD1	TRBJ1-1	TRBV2	TGTGCCAGCAGTGAAATAGAGGGGGCCTACTTTAACACTGAAGCTTTCTTT	CASSEIEGAYFNTEAFF
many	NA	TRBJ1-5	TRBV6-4	TGTGCCAGCCCTACACAGGACAGACATCAGCCCCAGCATTTT	CASPTQDRHQPQHF
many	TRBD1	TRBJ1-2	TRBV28	TGTGCCAGCAGTTCCGCGGACAGGGCCATGGGTGGCTACACCTTC	CASSSADRAMGGYTF
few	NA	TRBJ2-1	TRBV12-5	TGTGCTAGTGGTTTGGGGGACTTCGGTGAGCAGTTCTTC	CASGLGDFGEQFF
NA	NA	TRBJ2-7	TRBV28	TGTGCCAGCAGCTTCACTGGGAGCTCCTACGAGCAGTACTTC	CASSFTGSSYEQYF
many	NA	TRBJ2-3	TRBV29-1	TGCAGCGTTGGGCAGGGGTTAATCGATACGCAGTATTTT	CSVGQGLIDTQYF
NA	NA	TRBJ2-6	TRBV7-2	TGTGCCAGCAGCCGTGGGACCTTATTCCACTCTGGGGCCAACGTCCTGACTTTC	CASSRGTLFHSGANVLTF
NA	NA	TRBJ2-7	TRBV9	TGTGCCAGCAGCGTAGGCATTATGACTACCTACGAGCAGTACTTC	CASSVGIMTTYEQYF
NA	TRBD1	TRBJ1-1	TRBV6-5	TGTGCCAGCAGTTACGCAGGGGGGTTCGGCACTGAAGCTTTCTTT	CASSYAGGFGTEAFF
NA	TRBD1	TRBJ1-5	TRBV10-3	TGTGCCATTAGAGGGGACAGTAGCCAGCCCCAGCATTTT	CAIRGDSSQPQHF
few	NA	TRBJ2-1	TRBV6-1	TGTGCCAGCAGTGAACGCAATGAGCAGTTCTTC	CASSERNEQFF
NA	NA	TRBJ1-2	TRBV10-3	TGTGCCATCAGTACTACAGGGCGAGGGGATGGCTACACCTTC	CAISTTGRGDGYTF
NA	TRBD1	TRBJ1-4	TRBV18	TGTGCCAGCTCCCGGGGACAGTTTGCAACTAATGAAAAACTGTTTTTT	CASSRGQFATNEKLFF
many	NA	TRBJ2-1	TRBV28	TGTGCCAGCAGTTTGGTGAGGCGTGAGCAGTTCTTC	CASSLVRREQFF
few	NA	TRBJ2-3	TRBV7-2	TGTGCCAGCAGCTTAGTGCCGATAAACCGGGCCAACACAGATACGCAGTATTTT	CASSLVPINRANTDTQYF
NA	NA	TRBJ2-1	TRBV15	TGTGCCACCACCGCCCCGAGTAATGAGCAGTTCTTC	CATTAPSNEQFF
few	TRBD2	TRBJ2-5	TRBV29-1	TGCAGCGTGACGGGACTAGCGGGACTAGAGACCCAGTACTTC	CSVTGLAGLETQYF
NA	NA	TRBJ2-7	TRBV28	TGTGCCAGCCACCCGTCGGGACTGCTACGCGAGCAGTACTTC	CASHPSGLLREQYF
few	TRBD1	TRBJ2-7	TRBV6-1	TGTGCCAGCAGTTTACAGGGGTACGAGCAGTACTTC	CASSLQGYEQYF
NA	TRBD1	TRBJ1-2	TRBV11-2	TGTGCCAGCAGCTCAGGGGGCTCTGGATTTGGCTACACCTTC	CASSSGGSGFGYTF
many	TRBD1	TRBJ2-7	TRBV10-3	TGTGCCATCAGTGGCTCACAGGGGTGGGTATTCGGGCAGTACTTC	CAISGSQGWVFGQYF
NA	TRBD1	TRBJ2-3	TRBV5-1	TGCGCCAGCAGCGGCCGACAGGGAGTAATAGATACGCAGTATTTT	CASSGRQGVIDTQYF
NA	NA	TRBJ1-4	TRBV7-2	TGTGCCAGCAGCTTGCACCAGGGAGATGAAAAACTGTTTTTT	CASSLHQGDEKLFF
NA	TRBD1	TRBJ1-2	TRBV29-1	TGCAGCGTTGAAGATTGGACAGGGGGCAGGGGCTACACCTTC	CSVEDWTGGRGYTF
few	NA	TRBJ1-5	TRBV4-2	TGTGCCAGCAGCCAAGCTGAGGGGGATCAGCCCCAGCATTTT	CASSQAEGDQPQHF
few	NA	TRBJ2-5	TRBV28	TGTGCCAGCGGGACGTTCCAAGAGACCCAGTACTTC	CASGTFQETQYF
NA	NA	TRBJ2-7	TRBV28	TGTGCCAGCAGTTTCCGGGATAGGATGGCGGCCGAGCAGTACTTC	CASSFRDRMAAEQYF
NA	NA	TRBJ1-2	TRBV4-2	TGTGCCAGCAGCCAAGGTGGACTATTAATTGGCTACACCTTC	CASSQGGLLIGYTF
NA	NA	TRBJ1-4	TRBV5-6	TGTGCCAGCAGCTTGGGTTTTAATGAAAAACTGTTTTTT	CASSLGFNEKLFF
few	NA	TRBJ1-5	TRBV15	TGTGCCACCAGCAGAGATAAGGGGACGAATCAGCCCCAGCATTTT	CATSRDKGTNQPQHF
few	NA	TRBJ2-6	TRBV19	TGTGCCAGTAGTATAGTCAGATACGGCTCTGGGGCCAACGTCCTGACTTTC	CASSIVRYGSGANVLTF
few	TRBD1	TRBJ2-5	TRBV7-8	TGTGCCAGCAGCCCCGGGACAGGCGAAGAGACCCAGTACTTC	CASSPGTGEETQYF
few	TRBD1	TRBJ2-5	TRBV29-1	TGCAGCGCAAACAGGGGGAATCGAGAGACCCAGTACTTC	CSANRGNRETQYF
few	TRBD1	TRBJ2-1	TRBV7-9	TGTGCCAGCAGCTTGGGGACAGGGCTCTACAATGAGCAGTTCTTC	CASSLGTGLYNEQFF
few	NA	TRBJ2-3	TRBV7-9	TGTGCCAGCAGCTTAGCCCGATTTCACGGCCTGGAGAGGGCAGATACGCAGTATTTT	CASSLARFHGLERADTQYF
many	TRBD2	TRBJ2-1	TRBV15	TGTGCCACCAGCGTGGGACTAGCGGCCAATGAGCAGTTCTTC	CATSVGLAANEQFF
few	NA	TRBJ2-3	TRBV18	TGTGCCAGCTCACCACCGTCCCACACAGATACGCAGTATTTT	CASSPPSHTDTQYF
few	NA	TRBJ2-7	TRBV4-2	TGTGCCAGCAGCAGACAGGACTACGAGCAGTACTTC	CASSRQDYEQYF
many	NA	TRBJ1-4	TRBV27	TGTGCCAGCAAAGCTCAGAGTAATGAAAAACTGTTTTTT	CASKAQSNEKLFF
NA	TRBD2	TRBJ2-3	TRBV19	TGTGCCAGTAGCCCACGACTAGCGGGAGCGAGCACAGATACGCAGTATTTT	CASSPRLAGASTDTQYF
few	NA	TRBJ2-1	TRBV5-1	TGCGCCAGCAGCTTGGGGGGAAGCTACAATGAGCAGTTCTTC	CASSLGGSYNEQFF
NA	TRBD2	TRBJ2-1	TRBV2	TGTGCCAGTAAGCGGGAGGGCCGGAATGAGCAGTTCTTC	CASKREGRNEQFF
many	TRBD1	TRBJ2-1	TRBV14	TGTGCCAGCAGAAGACAGGGTTCCTACAATGAGCAGTTCTTC	CASRRQGSYNEQFF